A selection of T cell receptor beta chains follows, all from one sample in a study of vaccination effects on CD4 cells after COVID-19. No antigens are known for them. The assay was immunoSEQ multiplex PCR, and TCRdb's table has in-frame clones only and misses some. Of fewer than 65,000 clones in the sample, 70% to 85% were seen once. The specimen was CD4+ T cells from PBMCs cultured with HCoV-OC43 spike peptides, collected before COVID-19 vaccination. These receptors all come from a human donor who received a COVID-19 vaccine. CDR3s include the opening cysteine and the closing phenylalanine or tryptophan. The D gene is left open where the match is weak. Rows give clone size only sometimes, using once, few, many, or a class for an expanded clone.

>TRBJ2-3|-|-|TRBV6-1
TGTGCCAGCAGTGAACTCGACAGGCCCCTATCCACAGATACGCAGTATTTT
CASSELDRPLSTDTQYF
>TRBJ1-5|-|-|TRBV5-5
TGTGCCAGCAGCTTGCGGTTTGGGACCTTCAATCAGCCCCAGCATTTT
CASSLRFGTFNQPQHF
>TRBJ1-1|-|few|TRBV5-1
TGCGCCAGCAGCTTGAAGGGCGGACATACGAACACTGAAGCTTTCTTT
CASSLKGGHTNTEAFF
>TRBJ1-1|-|-|TRBV7-2
TGTGCCAGCAGCTTAGGTACATCGAACACTGAAGCTTTCTTT
CASSLGTSNTEAFF
>TRBJ1-5|-|-|TRBV5-8
TGTGCCAGCAGCTGGAGACAGGCCGCGGACCTCAATCAGCCCCAGCATTTT
CASSWRQAADLNQPQHF
>TRBJ1-1|-|few|TRBV7-9
TGTGCCAGCAGCTCATACCCTAGGACGGACACTGAAGCTTTCTTT
CASSSYPRTDTEAFF
>TRBJ1-4|-|-|TRBV5-1
TGCGCCAGCAGGTTGGGGGGCCCAACTAATGAAAAACTGTTTTTT
CASRLGGPTNEKLFF
>TRBJ2-1|-|-|TRBV5-1
TGCGCCAGCATGAACATACCCGGCGGCAATGAGCAGTTCTTC
CASMNIPGGNEQFF
>TRBJ2-1|-|few|TRBV5-4
TGTGCCAGCAGCTTGGGTGGGGGCACCTACAATGAGCAGTTCTTC
CASSLGGGTYNEQFF
>TRBJ2-2|-|-|TRBV9
TGTGCCAGCAGCGTAGGGACACTAGGCACCGGGGAGCTGTTTTTT
CASSVGTLGTGELFF
>TRBJ1-1|-|few|TRBV5-1
TGCGCCAGCAGCTTGGGACGGTTTAACACTGAAGCTTTCTTT
CASSLGRFNTEAFF
>TRBJ2-5|-|-|TRBV19
TGTGCCAGTAGTATATTGGGGACCCAGTACTTC
CASSILGTQYF
>TRBJ2-3|TRBD1|-|TRBV7-3
TGTGCCAGCAGCCCAACCGGGACAGGGGGCTTCACAGATACGCAGTATTTT
CASSPTGTGGFTDTQYF
>TRBJ1-2|-|-|TRBV15
TGTGCCACCAGCAGAGATCGAGGGGACCGGAACTATGGCTACACCTTC
CATSRDRGDRNYGYTF
>TRBJ2-3|TRBD2|-|TRBV29-1
TGCAGCGCCAGGCGGGGGTCCACAGATACGCAGTATTTT
CSARRGSTDTQYF
>TRBJ2-5|-|-|TRBV29-1
TGCAGCGTTGAAAAACAGGTAATTATAGAGACCCAGTACTTC
CSVEKQVIIETQYF
>TRBJ2-6|TRBD2|-|TRBV10-2
TGCGCCAGCAGAGAGATCTCAGGGAGGGGTAATACTGGGGCCAACGTCCTGACTTTC
CASREISGRGNTGANVLTF
>TRBJ1-2|TRBD1|-|TRBV29-1
TGCAGCGTTGAATCCCGGGACAGCGTTAACTATGGCTACACCTTC
CSVESRDSVNYGYTF
>TRBJ2-5|TRBD2|-|TRBV3-1/TRBV3-2
TGTGCCAGCAGTGGGATAGCGGGTCTCCAAGAGACCCAGTACTTC
CASSGIAGLQETQYF
>TRBJ2-3|-|-|TRBV28
TGTGCCAGCAGTTCCACCACAGATACGCAGTATTTT
CASSSTTDTQYF
>TRBJ2-5|-|-|TRBV6-2/TRBV6-3
TGTGCCAGCAGTCCCCGAGGGGGGCGAGAGACCCAGTACTTC
CASSPRGGRETQYF
>TRBJ2-5|-|-|TRBV19
TGTGCCAGTAGTACCAACCGGGACAAAGAGACCCAGTACTTC
CASSTNRDKETQYF
>TRBJ1-1|-|few|TRBV10-1
TGCGCCAGCAGTGAGTCCAGAGAAGCCACTGAAGCTTTCTTT
CASSESREATEAFF
>TRBJ2-3|-|-|TRBV5-1
TGCGCCAGCAGCTTGGAGGCGTATGTGGGAGGAGATACGCAGTATTTT
CASSLEAYVGGDTQYF
>TRBJ2-3|-|-|TRBV29-1
TGCAGCGTTGAAGGCCAAAGCACAGATACGCAGTATTTT
CSVEGQSTDTQYF
>TRBJ2-5|-|-|TRBV5-1
TGCGCCAGCATGGGGGATCAAGAGACCCAGTACTTC
CASMGDQETQYF
>TRBJ2-1|TRBD1|-|TRBV4-2
TGTGCCAGCAGCCGATCCGGGACAGGGATCTACAATGAGCAGTTCTTC
CASSRSGTGIYNEQFF
>TRBJ2-3|TRBD2|-|TRBV5-8
TGTGCCAGCAGCTTCGGGGGGGCCGCAGATACGCAGTATTTT
CASSFGGAADTQYF
>TRBJ2-2|-|-|TRBV9
TGTGCCAGCAGCGTGTTAACGGCCGGGGAGCTGTTTTTT
CASSVLTAGELFF
>TRBJ2-3|TRBD2|-|TRBV9
TGTGCCAGCAGCGTAGGAGGGACTACTCCCTCTACGCAGTATTTT
CASSVGGTTPSTQYF
>TRBJ1-6|-|few|TRBV7-3
TGTGCCAGCCCCCCCGGATCACCCCTCCACTTT
CASPPGSPLHF
>TRBJ1-3|-|-|TRBV18
TGTGCCAGCTCACCCTCTGGAAACACCATATATTTT
CASSPSGNTIYF
>TRBJ1-3|-|-|TRBV9
TGTGCCAGCAGCAAGGAGGGTATGGCTGGAAACACCATATATTTT
CASSKEGMAGNTIYF
>TRBJ1-3|-|-|TRBV19
TGTGCCAGTACGAGGGAGCCGGCTGGAAACACCATATATTTT
CASTREPAGNTIYF
>TRBJ1-1|-|-|TRBV7-2
TGTGCCAGCAGCGCACAGGGTTATACTGAAGCTTTCTTT
CASSAQGYTEAFF
>TRBJ1-5|-|-|TRBV11-1
TGTGCCAGCAGCCCGGGGGCTTCTGGCAATCAGCCCCAGCATTTT
CASSPGASGNQPQHF
>TRBJ1-5|-|-|TRBV19
TGTGCCAGTAAGTCGGGACGGAGCTCGGATCAGCCCCAGCATTTT
CASKSGRSSDQPQHF
>TRBJ2-1|TRBD2|-|TRBV5-5
TGTGCCAGCAGCTTGAGGGCTAGCGGGGACAATGAGCAGTTCTTC
CASSLRASGDNEQFF
>TRBJ1-2|-|-|TRBV30
TGTGCCTGGAGTAGGTGGGACGGAAATGGCTACACCTTC
CAWSRWDGNGYTF
>TRBJ1-1|-|-|TRBV21-1
TGTGCCAGCAGCAAAGTTGAAGTGAACACTGAAGCTTTCTTT
CASSKVEVNTEAFF
>TRBJ2-3|TRBD2|-|TRBV18
TGTGCCAGCCGCCGGGCTAGCGGGGACATCTCAGATACGCAGTATTTT
CASRRASGDISDTQYF
>TRBJ2-5|-|few|TRBV5-5
TGTGCCAGCAGCTTGGCGGGACCCCAAGAGACCCAGTACTTC
CASSLAGPQETQYF